Described below is a single T cell receptor beta chain sequence and its context. The data were obtained in a study of shared clonotypes between healthy human individuals. About the study: For every donor, three CD4 naive, three CD4 memory, two CD8 naive and one CD8 memory plates were used.

Trimming left V 4 bases short and J 3 bases short, with 16 bases between. Germline CDR1 and CDR2: SEHNR and FQNEAQ (reference sequence). The CDR3 is 15 amino acids. The naive CD8 fraction comprised CD45RO-negative cells positively selected for CCR7 and excluded terminally differentiated effector memory CD45RA+ cells. Nashville, Tennessee was home to all donors, who were Caucasian adults. The table came from immunoSEQ multiplex PCR; TCRdb's copy has only in-frame clones and leaves some out. The sample has about 2.2 million clones, 85% to 95% seen once. The specimen sequenced was naive CD8+ T cells from PBMCs. The TCR sequence derives from a man aged 18 to 30 in good health. Some clones in this sample may be carry-over from other donors' samples. The chain combines TRBV7-9 with TRBJ2-7, with D perhaps matching TRBD1 (6 bases). The CDR3 DNA reads as TGTGCCAGCAGCTCCGAACAGGGCTCGCGCTACGAGCAGTACTTC. Translation gives CASSSEQGSRYEQYF.